The present entry profiles one T cell receptor beta chain with its context. Its target is not known. The naive CD8 population came from CD45RO-negative cells selected for CCR7, without terminally differentiated effector memory CD45RA+ cells. TCRdb's copy holds only in-frame clones and misses some; the assay was immunoSEQ multiplex PCR. The sample consists of roughly 2,000,000 clones, about 95% of them appearing once. This record belongs to a study of shared clonotypes between healthy human individuals. Findings and caveats of the study: Clonotype sharing across a few donors was observed for around 5% of naive CD4 clonotypes. There were few donors, and this limited the genetic and exposure-history diversity represented.

The receptor's source is a man aged 18-30 years in good health. The sample consisted of naive CD8+ T cells sorted from blood.

The CDR3 DNA follows: TGTGCCAGCAGTGATACGAGGGAGCTAGCTAGCGACGAGCAGTACTTC. Encoded protein: CASSDTRELASDEQYF. This rearrangement joins TRBV6-1 to TRBJ2-7; tentative D call: TRBD2 (6 bases). The CDR3 covers 16 residues. Looked up from germline, CDR1 is MNHNS and CDR2 is SASEGT. Trimming shortened V by 3 bases and J by 5 bases, and 20 bases separated the two germline ends.